Each of the 17 T cell receptor beta chains below was sequenced from the same sample in a study of shared clonotypes between healthy human individuals. Method: immunoSEQ multiplex PCR; TCRdb's copy keeps in-frame clones and lacks some. The sample shows about 2.4 million clones, 93% of them seen only once. The sequenced sample consisted of naive CD4+ T cells from PBMCs. Specified subset: CD45RA+ positively selected. These receptors were obtained from a man in his late teens or twenties in good health. Some clones in this sample may be carry-over from other donors' samples.

This clone was found once. The chain combines TRBV11-2 with TRBJ1-1; TRBD1 aligns across 8 bases. With 7 bases clipped from V and 4 bases from J, the junction kept 11 bases outside the gene matches. CDR1 is SGHAT, CDR2 FQNNGV, per germline. The CDR3 spans 15 residues. CDR3 in DNA: TGTGCCAGCACCAGGACAGGGCGTCGCGGCACTGAAGCTTTCTTT. Translation: CASTRTGRRGTEAFF.

The CDR3 is CASTQFGATNEKLFF. CDR3 nucleotides: TGTGCCAGCACCCAATTCGGGGCAACTAATGAAAAACTGTTTTTT. The chain couples TRBV5-4 to TRBJ1-4, with D uncertain. The CDR3 contains 15 residues. V was trimmed by 6 bases and J by 0 bases, leaving 12 bases between them. Germline CDR1 SGHNT, CDR2 YYREEE (reference sequence). The full variable domain, its missing parts supplied by reference TRBV5-4 and TRBJ1-4, is ETGVTQSPTHLIKTRGQQVTLRCSSQSGHNTVSWYQQALGQGPQFIFQYYREEENGRGNFPPRFSGLQFPNYSSELNVNALELDDSALYLCASTQFGATNEKLFFGSGTQLSVL.

The chain combines TRBV7-3 with TRBJ2-3; a weak D match, TRBD2 (6 bases). Trimming cost V 4 bases and J 6 bases, with 14 bases left between them. This CDR3 has 14 residues. The germline V gene has CDR1 SGHTA and CDR2 FQGTGA. The CDR3 region is CASSSWTGDDTQYF. The CDR3 DNA reads TGTGCCAGCAGCTCCTGGACGGGAGACGATACGCAGTATTTT.

The genes are TRBV6-1 and TRBJ1-1; 7 nucleotides align to TRBD1. Germline V lookup: CDR1 MNHNS, CDR2 SASEGT. Trimming removed 6 bases from V and 1 base from J; junction bases left unmatched: 5. The CDR3 is made up of 14 amino acids. CDR3 residues: CASRVGTANTEAFF. In nucleotides, the CDR3 is TGTGCCAGCAGGGTAGGGACAGCGAACACTGAAGCTTTCTTT.

CDR3 coding DNA: TGTGCCAGCAGCACCCTTCGGAACTATGGCTACACCTTC. Encoded protein: CASSTLRNYGYTF. The chain joins TRBV11-2 to TRBJ1-2; D is unresolved. In germline, CDR1 is SGHAT, CDR2 FQNNGV. The V end was cut by 5 bases, the J end by 2 bases, with 9 bases between. The CDR3 has 13 amino acids.

This chain joins TRBV4-1 and TRBJ2-7; D may be TRBD2 (5 bases). Germline loops: CDR1 MGHRA, CDR2 YSYEKL. The CDR3 totals 13 residues. V was clipped by 1 base and J by 1 base, with 5 bases between them. The CDR3 region is CASSQGGSYEQYF. The CDR3 DNA follows: TGCGCCAGCAGCCAAGGCGGGTCCTACGAGCAGTACTTC.

This chain uses TRBV11-3 with TRBJ2-1, with 7 bases that match TRBD1. Germline lookup yields CDR1 SGHNT and CDR2 YENEEA. V lost 5 bases, J lost 4 bases, and 2 bases stayed unmatched. This CDR3 has 13 residues. CDR3 DNA: TGTGCCAGCAGCCAGGGGGAATACAATGAGCAGTTCTTC. Its protein product is CASSQGEYNEQFF.

This chain connects TRBV28 to TRBJ1-4, with D tentatively TRBD1 (6 bases). In germline, CDR1 is MDHEN, CDR2 SYDVKM. Trimming shortened V by 6 bases and J by 5 bases, and 10 bases separated the two germline ends. CDR3 size: 13 residues. Here the CDR3 reads CASRDSRNEKLFF. The CDR3 coding sequence is TGTGCCAGCAGGGACAGTCGCAATGAAAAACTGTTTTTT.

The chain employs TRBV7-9 and TRBJ2-7; 8 positions agree with TRBD2. V lost 5 bases to trimming and J lost 3 bases; unmatched junction nucleotides: 6. CDR3 length: 14 amino acids. Germline V gene data show CDR1 as SEHNR and CDR2 as FQNEAQ (reference sequence). Here the CDR3 DNA reads TGTGCCAGCAGCCTCGGACTAGCTTACTACGAGCAGTACTTC. This gives the protein CASSLGLAYYEQYF.

The chain is built from TRBV5-1 and TRBJ2-1; 9 bases align to TRBD2. Germline V gene data show CDR1 as SGHRS and CDR2 as YFSETQ. The CDR3 has 19 amino acids. Trimming at V came to 1 base and at J to 3 bases, leaving 14 bases not matched to a gene. CDR3 DNA sequence: TGCGCCAGCAGCTTGAAATCGGCTAGCGGGATGGGTATCTACAATGAGCAGTTCTTC. Protein sequence: CASSLKSASGMGIYNEQFF.

This clone is a singleton in its sample. The CDR3 DNA sequence: TGTGCCAGCAAGATACCGGGGCGTCTCCAAGAGACCCAGTACTTC. Translating it yields CASKIPGRLQETQYF. The gene calls are TRBV11-2 and TRBJ2-5, with D possibly being TRBD1 or TRBD2 (5 bases each). The germline CDR1 and CDR2 sequences are SGHAT and FQNNGV. This CDR3 spans 15 amino acids. V gave up 7 bases and J gave up 1 base, with 16 bases separating them. The full variable domain, completed using reference TRBV11-2 and TRBJ2-5, is EAGVAQSPRYKIIEKRQSVAFWCNPISGHATLYWYQQILGQGPKLLIQFQNNGVVDDSQLPKDRFSAERLKGVDSTLKIQPAKLEDSAVYLCASKIPGRLQETQYFGPGTRLLVL.

As for this clone: The sample contains more than one DNA sequence encoding this CDR3. The V and J genes are TRBV7-2 and TRBJ2-1; maybe TRBD2 (5 bases). Germline V gene data show CDR1 as SGHTA and CDR2 as FQGNSA. The CDR3 contains 14 residues. V was trimmed by 1 base and J by 3 bases, leaving 7 bases between them. Here the CDR3 reads CASSLVRGYNEQFF. In DNA form, the CDR3 reads TGTGCCAGCAGCTTAGTTCGGGGCTACAATGAGCAGTTCTTC. The variable domain in full, with the rest retrieved from reference TRBV7-2 and TRBJ2-1, is GAGVSQSPSNKVTEKGKDVELRCDPISGHTALYWYRQSLGQGLEFLIYFQGNSAPDKSGLPSDRFSAERTGGSVSTLTIQRTQQEDSAVYLCASSLVRGYNEQFFGPGTRLTVL.

This chain uses TRBV4-1 with TRBJ1-4; D is perhaps TRBD1 (5 bases). V was cut by 2 bases and J by 6 bases, with 10 bases left in between. CDR1 and CDR2 from the germline V gene are MGHRA and YSYEKL. CDR3 length: 14 amino acids. CDR3 protein: CASSQQGADEKLFF. The CDR3 region has the DNA TGCGCCAGCAGCCAACAGGGAGCGGATGAAAAACTGTTTTTT.

The chain's CDR3 is CASSLARLTGEYQETQYF. CDR3 nucleotides: TGTGCCAGCAGCTTGGCGAGGTTGACAGGAGAGTACCAAGAGACCCAGTACTTC. The V call is TRBV5-6, the J call TRBJ2-5; tentative D call: TRBD1 (6 bases). Trimming took 0 bases from V and 0 from J, leaving 18 bases between them. There are 18 residues in the CDR3. Per germline, CDR1 SGHDT and CDR2 YYEEEE.

The J gene is TRBJ2-1, the V gene TRBV29-1; D is possibly TRBD1 (5 bases). The germline V gene encodes CDR1 SQVTM and CDR2 ANQGSEA. The CDR3 has 13 residues. Deletions cut 7 bases from V and 0 bases from J, with 10 bases between. CDR3 DNA: TGCAGCGCGACAGCCAGCTCCTACAATGAGCAGTTCTTC. Translating gives CSATASSYNEQFF.

The rearrangement uses TRBV11-2 and TRBJ1-2; D gene uncertain. This CDR3 has 13 residues. The V end was cut by 2 bases, the J end by 5 bases, with 9 bases between. Germline V gives CDR1 SGHAT, CDR2 FQNNGV. CDR3 residues: CASSLNGDYGYTF. Written as DNA, the CDR3 is TGTGCCAGCAGCTTAAACGGAGATTATGGCTACACCTTC. The full variable domain, its missing parts supplied by reference TRBV11-2 and TRBJ1-2, is EAGVAQSPRYKIIEKRQSVAFWCNPISGHATLYWYQQILGQGPKLLIQFQNNGVVDDSQLPKDRFSAERLKGVDSTLKIQPAKLEDSAVYLCASSLNGDYGYTFGSGTRLTVV.

This chain links TRBV28 with TRBJ1-2, with 9 nucleotides matching TRBD1. V trimming: 6 bases; J trimming: 6 bases; junction bases outside the gene matches: 11. Germline values: CDR1 MDHEN, CDR2 SYDVKM. The CDR3 is 15 amino acids. The CDR3 DNA sequence: TGTGCCAGCAGGGAATTCGGGACAGGGAGAAATGGCTACACCTTC. This codes for CASREFGTGRNGYTF.